Below are 20 T cell receptor beta chains sequenced from a single sample in a study of blood T cell repertoires in COVID-19 (dated by TCRdb to between 2020 and 2021). Receptor amplification or capture employed the immunoSEQ multiplex PCR assay. The table was pulled from immuneACCESS by TCRdb, which kept in-frame rearrangements only. Such tables lose some clones; where checked, under half of the loss comes from unresolved V genes, and the rest has no known cause. A total of approximately 200,000 clones appear in this sample, 85% of them only once. Roughly a sixth of the sample rests with the top ten. Sequenced material: PBMCs or T cells enriched from blood (not recorded which). The receptors stem from a man aged 35 to 55 who had recovered from COVID-19.

This rearrangement joins TRBV3-1 (or the pseudogene TRBV3-2) to TRBJ2-7, with TRBD2 matching over 9 bases. V shed 1 base, J shed 0 bases, and the junction held 7 bases outside the gene matches. The CDR3 has 17 amino acids. CDR1 and CDR2 from the germline V gene are LGHDT and YNNKEL (reference sequence). CDR3 amino acids: CASSQGLAGRVSYEQYF. The CDR3, as DNA: TGTGCCAGCAGCCAAGGGCTAGCGGGACGGGTCTCCTACGAGCAGTACTTC.

This chain joins TRBV9 and TRBJ2-7; no definite D call. V lost 4 bases and J 5 bases, leaving 19 bases between the germline ends. This CDR3 has 15 residues. CDR1 SGDLS and CDR2 YYNGEE come from the germline V gene. The CDR3 DNA sequence: TGTGCCAGCAGCCCCCCGTGGGCTGGATTGGACGAGCAGTACTTC. Amino acids: CASSPPWAGLDEQYF.

The chain combines TRBV28 with TRBJ2-7; TRBD2 matches at 8 bases. This CDR3 contains 14 residues. Germline-derived CDR1 and CDR2 are MDHEN and SYDVKM. V shed 8 bases, J shed 0 bases, and the junction held 6 bases outside the gene matches. The DNA for the CDR3 is TGTGCCAGCGTCGCGGGAGGCTCCTCCTACGAGCAGTACTTC. The encoded protein is CASVAGGSSYEQYF.

V usage is TRBV30 and J usage is TRBJ2-7, with 7 bases lining up with TRBD1. CDR3 length equals 14 residues. Germline trimming cut 5 bases from V and 1 base from J; bases unmatched to any gene: 8. Germline V gene lookup returns CDR1 GTSNPN and CDR2 SVGIG (reference sequence). The CDR3 is CAWSRGRGSYEQYF. For the CDR3, the DNA is TGTGCCTGGTCACGTGGCAGGGGGTCCTACGAGCAGTACTTC.

The V and J genes are TRBV6-5 and TRBJ2-7; TRBD1 matches 8 bases. CDR1 is MNHEY and CDR2 is SVGAGI in the germline V gene. The length of the CDR3 is 15 residues. Trimming at V came to 6 bases and at J to 6 bases, leaving 13 bases not matched to a gene. CDR3 residues: CASRLERDRLFEQYF. For the CDR3, the DNA is TGTGCCAGCAGACTCGAACGGGACAGGCTATTCGAGCAGTACTTC.

The chain links TRBV7-2 to TRBJ2-5, with TRBD1 as a possible D gene (6 bases). The length of the CDR3 is 15 residues. The V end lost 6 bases, the J end lost 1 base, and 15 bases lay between the germline ends. Germline V gene data show CDR1 as SGHTA and CDR2 as FQGNSA. The CDR3 here is CASRQGSYPQETQYF. In DNA form, the CDR3 reads TGTGCCAGCAGGCAGGGGAGTTACCCCCAAGAGACCCAGTACTTC.

The gene calls are TRBV18 and TRBJ2-3; TRBD2 aligns across 13 bases. This CDR3 comprises 15 residues. Germline loops: CDR1 KGHSH, CDR2 LQKENI. J lost 5 bases, V lost 6 bases, and 5 bases had no gene match. The CDR3 protein is CASSGLAGVRDTQYF. The CDR3 nucleotides are TGTGCCAGCTCCGGACTAGCGGGAGTGAGAGATACGCAGTATTTT.

This clone was counted a few times. Written as DNA, the CDR3 is TGTGCCAGCAGTGAGGGCAGGACATTCACAGATACGCAGTATTTT. It encodes CASSEGRTFTDTQYF. The chain employs TRBV2 and TRBJ2-3, with D possibly matching TRBD1 (5 bases). The germline gives CDR1 SNHLY, CDR2 FYNNEI. V gave up 3 bases and J gave up 2 bases, with 12 bases separating them. The CDR3 extends over 15 amino acids. The full variable domain, its missing parts supplied by reference TRBV2 and TRBJ2-3, is EPEVTQTPSHQVTQMGQEVILRCVPISNHLYFYWYRQILGQKVEFLVSFYNNEISEKSEIFDDQFSVERPDGSNFTLKIRSTKLEDSAMYFCASSEGRTFTDTQYFGPGTRLTVL.

CDR3 amino acids: CASSAGTSGYNEQFF. Here the CDR3 DNA reads TGTGCCAGCAGCGCCGGGACTAGCGGATACAATGAGCAGTTCTTC. The rearrangement uses TRBV7-3 and TRBJ2-1; 11 nucleotides agree with TRBD2. This CDR3 has 15 amino acids. Germline assignment: CDR1 SGHTA and CDR2 FQGTGA. V trimming: 5 bases; J trimming: 4 bases; junction bases outside the gene matches: 4.

This clone has a single count. This chain connects TRBV15 to TRBJ1-4; D call uncertain. The germline V gene encodes CDR1 LNHNV and CDR2 YYDKDF (reference sequence). The CDR3 is made up of 17 amino acids. V was clipped by 0 bases and J by 8 bases, with 19 bases between them. This CDR3 is CATSRDPPLEEGEKLFF. The DNA for the CDR3 is TGTGCCACCAGCAGAGATCCCCCATTGGAGGAAGGCGAAAAACTGTTTTTT.

The V gene is TRBV27, the J gene TRBJ2-7; TRBD1 might be the D (5 bases). Looked up from germline, CDR1 is MNHEY and CDR2 is SMNVEV (reference sequence). The V end was cut by 8 bases, the J end by 2 bases, with 19 bases between. The CDR3 runs to 15 residues. CDR3 in DNA: TGTGCCAGCGCTATAGGACCCGAAGGGGCCTACGAGCAGTACTTC. The encoded protein is CASAIGPEGAYEQYF.

The chain uses TRBV28 and TRBJ1-2; 12 positions agree with TRBD1. This CDR3 region has 15 residues. With V trimmed by 6 bases and J by 4 bases, 6 bases remained unmatched. The germline V gene has CDR1 MDHEN and CDR2 SYDVKM. The DNA of the CDR3 is TGTGCCAGCAGAACCGGGACAGGGGGCAGCTATGGCTACACCTTC. This gives the protein CASRTGTGGSYGYTF.

This clone was counted a single time. The V gene is TRBV24-1, the J gene TRBJ2-5, with 7 nucleotides matching TRBD1. Losses at the gene ends were 2 bases for V and 5 bases for J; bases not matched to a gene: 7. Per germline, CDR1 KGHDR and CDR2 SFDVKD. The CDR3 loop spans 15 amino acids. The DNA for the CDR3 is TGTGCCACCAGTGATTATAAAGGACAGGACGAGACCCAGTACTTC. Translating it yields CATSDYKGQDETQYF.

A note on this clone: In the same sample, other DNA sequences code for this CDR3. The gene calls are TRBV27 and TRBJ2-1, with 11 bases fitting TRBD2. V was pared by 5 bases and J by 7 bases, with 7 bases of the junction left unmatched. Germline V CDR1 and CDR2: MNHEY, SMNVEV (reference sequence). CDR3 size: 15 residues. This chain's CDR3 is CASSPLAGGGNEQFF. In DNA, the CDR3 is TGTGCCAGCAGTCCCCTAGCGGGGGGTGGGAATGAGCAGTTCTTC.

The chain is built from TRBV5-8 and TRBJ1-2, with TRBD1 matching over 7 bases. The CDR3 contains 15 residues. With V trimmed by 5 bases and J by 4 bases, 11 bases remained unmatched. Germline CDR1 SGHTS, CDR2 YDEGEE. The CDR3 DNA sequence: TGTGCCAGCAGGAACGCCGGGACAGAATTCTATGGCTACACCTTC. This encodes CASRNAGTEFYGYTF.

The V and J genes are TRBV25-1 and TRBJ1-2; 8 nucleotides line up with TRBD1. This CDR3 is built from 13 residues. Trimming at V came to 8 bases and at J to 0 bases, leaving 2 bases not matched to a gene. CDR1 and CDR2 (germline): MGHDK, SYGVNS. The CDR3 nucleotides read TGTGCCAGCGGGACAGGAGCTAACTATGGCTACACCTTC. Protein sequence: CASGTGANYGYTF.

The chain recombines TRBV13 with TRBJ2-1, with TRBD2 matching 8 bases. Germline loops: CDR1 PRHDT, CDR2 FYEKMQ (reference sequence). J lost 5 bases, V lost 5 bases, and 8 bases had no gene match. The CDR3 runs to 15 residues. In DNA form, the CDR3 reads TGTGCCAGCAGCGGGGGATTAGCGGGAAACAATGAGCAGTTCTTC. Translating gives CASSGGLAGNNEQFF. The full variable domain, rest sourced from reference TRBV13 and TRBJ2-1, is AAGVIQSPRHLIKEKRETATLKCYPIPRHDTVYWYQQGPGQDPQFLISFYEKMQSDKGSIPDRFSAQQFSDYHSELNMSSLELGDSALYFCASSGGLAGNNEQFFGPGTRLTVL.

This sequence joins TRBV4-1 and TRBJ2-7, with D perhaps TRBD1 (5 bases). The CDR3 contains 17 residues. Per the germline V gene, CDR1 is MGHRA and CDR2 is YSYEKL. The V end was cut by 1 base, the J end by 3 bases, with 19 bases between. This chain's CDR3 is CASSQVITGSLGYEQYF. Here the CDR3 DNA reads TGCGCCAGCAGCCAAGTTATCACAGGAAGTTTAGGCTACGAGCAGTACTTC.

This clone was found many times. J is TRBJ1-2 and V is TRBV29-1; D gene unclear. With 3 bases removed from V and 1 base from J, the gap between germline ends came to 6 bases. CDR1 and CDR2 from the germline V gene are SQVTM and ANQGSEA. The CDR3 is made up of 12 amino acids. The CDR3 DNA reads as TGCAGCGTTGAGATGAGTAACTATGGCTACACCTTC. Translated: CSVEMSNYGYTF.

The rearrangement links TRBV28 to TRBJ1-6, with 9 positions matching TRBD1. With 1 base clipped from V and 10 bases from J, the junction kept 5 bases outside the gene matches. Germline lookup yields CDR1 MDHEN and CDR2 SYDVKM. CDR3 length equals 15 residues. Here the CDR3 DNA reads TGTGCCAGCAGTTTATTACAGGGGGCAGGGTCACCCCTCCACTTT. This sequence encodes CASSLLQGAGSPLHF.